A single TCR beta chain is shown here with its context. TCRdb re-analyzed the 5' RACE reads; it lists each CDR3 protein once, without DNA. This sample's table reports about 330,000 distinct CDR3 sequences. Germline CDR1 is MDHEN and CDR2 is SYDVKM. CDR3 length: 15 amino acids. This record comes from a study of monozygotic twins with inflammatory bowel disease. The V call is TRBV28, the J call TRBJ1-2; the D call of TRBD1 rests on TCRdb alone, since no DNA is present to check it. The sample was blood. The source of this sequence is a human donor with ulcerative colitis or Crohn's disease, or a healthy co-twin of an affected twin (not recorded which). This chain's CDR3 is CAILTWMSPDDGYTF.